This TCR beta chain was recovered during a study of control samples from healthy donors and cancer patients. This table comes from immunoSEQ multiplex PCR, and its TCRdb copy is limited to in-frame clones, with some not included. This sample has some 120,000 clones; approximately 90% occur once, and the top ten carry more than 6.5%. The CDR3 runs to 12 residues. Per germline, CDR1 LGHDT and CDR2 YNNKEL (reference sequence). V lost 1 base and J lost 8, with 8 bases in between. The chain recombines TRBV3-1 (or the pseudogene TRBV3-2) with TRBJ1-2; D is unclear. The specimen was blood. The receptor was derived from a man between 18 and 35 years old in good health. Here the CDR3 reads CASSQGFGGYTF. CDR3 coding DNA: TGTGCCAGCAGCCAAGGGTTTGGGGGCTACACCTTC.